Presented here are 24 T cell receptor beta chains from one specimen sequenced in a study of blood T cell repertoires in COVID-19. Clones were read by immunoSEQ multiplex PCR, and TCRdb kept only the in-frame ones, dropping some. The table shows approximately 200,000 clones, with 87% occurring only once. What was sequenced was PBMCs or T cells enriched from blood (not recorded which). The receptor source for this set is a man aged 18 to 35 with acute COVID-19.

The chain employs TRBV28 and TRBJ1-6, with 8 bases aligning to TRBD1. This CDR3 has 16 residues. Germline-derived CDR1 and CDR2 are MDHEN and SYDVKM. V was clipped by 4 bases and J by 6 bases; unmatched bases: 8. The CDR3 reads CASSSEGTGLNSPLHF. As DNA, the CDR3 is TGTGCCAGCAGTTCGGAAGGGACAGGCCTTAATTCACCCCTCCACTTT.

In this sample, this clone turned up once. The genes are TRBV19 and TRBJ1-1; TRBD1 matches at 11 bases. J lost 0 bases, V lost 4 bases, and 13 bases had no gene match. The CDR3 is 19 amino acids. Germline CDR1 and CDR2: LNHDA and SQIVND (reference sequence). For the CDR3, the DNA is TGTGCCAGTAGTACTAACTGGACAGGGGGCCTTGGGGTGAACACTGAAGCTTTCTTT. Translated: CASSTNWTGGLGVNTEAFF.

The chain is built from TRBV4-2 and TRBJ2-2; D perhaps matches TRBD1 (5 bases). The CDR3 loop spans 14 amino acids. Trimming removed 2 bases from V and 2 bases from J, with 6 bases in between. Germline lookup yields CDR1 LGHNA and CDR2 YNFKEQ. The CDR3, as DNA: TGTGCCAGCAGCCAACAGGGAAACACCGGGGAGCTGTTTTTT. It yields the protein CASSQQGNTGELFF.

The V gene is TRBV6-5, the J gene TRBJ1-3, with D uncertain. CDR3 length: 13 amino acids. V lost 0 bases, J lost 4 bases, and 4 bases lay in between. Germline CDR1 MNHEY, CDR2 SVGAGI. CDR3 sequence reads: CASSYSRGNTIYF. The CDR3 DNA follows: TGTGCCAGCAGTTACTCTCGGGGAAACACCATATATTTT.

CDR3 region: CSVGTSVSEQFF. Written as DNA, the CDR3 is TGCAGCGTTGGGACTAGCGTTTCAGAGCAGTTCTTC. This chain uses TRBV29-1 with TRBJ2-1; 9 nucleotides line up with TRBD2. Germline V CDR1 and CDR2: SQVTM, ANQGSEA. The CDR3 has 12 amino acids. Trimming took 4 bases from V and 10 from J; bases not matched to a gene: 5.

CDR3 sequence reads: CASSLTGYSAFEQYF. Here the CDR3 DNA reads TGTGCCAGCAGCTTAACAGGGTACTCGGCGTTCGAGCAGTACTTC. The gene calls are TRBV7-2 and TRBJ2-7; a weak D match, TRBD1 (6 bases). V was clipped by 2 bases and J by 6 bases, with 17 bases between them. The CDR3 loop spans 15 amino acids. CDR1 and CDR2 (germline): SGHTA, FQGNSA. Together with reference TRBV7-2 and TRBJ2-7, the CDR3 gives the full variable domain: GAGVSQSPSNKVTEKGKDVELRCDPISGHTALYWYRQSLGQGLEFLIYFQGNSAPDKSGLPSDRFSAERTGGSVSTLTIQRTQQEDSAVYLCASSLTGYSAFEQYFGPGTRLTVT.

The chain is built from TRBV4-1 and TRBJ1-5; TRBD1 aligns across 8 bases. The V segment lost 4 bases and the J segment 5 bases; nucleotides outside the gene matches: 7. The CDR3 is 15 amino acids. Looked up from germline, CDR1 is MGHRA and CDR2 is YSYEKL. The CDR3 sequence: CASSRLDRGDQPQHF. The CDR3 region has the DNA TGCGCCAGCAGCCGCCTTGACAGGGGTGATCAGCCCCAGCATTTT.

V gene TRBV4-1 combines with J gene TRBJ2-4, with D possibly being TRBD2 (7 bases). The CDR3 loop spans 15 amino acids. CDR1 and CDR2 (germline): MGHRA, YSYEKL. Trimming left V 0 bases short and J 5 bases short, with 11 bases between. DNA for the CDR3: TGCGCCAGCAGCCAAGATCAGGGGAGGGAAAACATTCAGTACTTC. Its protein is CASSQDQGRENIQYF.

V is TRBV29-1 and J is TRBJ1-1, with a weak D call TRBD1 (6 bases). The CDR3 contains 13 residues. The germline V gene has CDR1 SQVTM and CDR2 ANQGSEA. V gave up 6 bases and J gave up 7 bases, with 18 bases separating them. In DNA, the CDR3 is TGCAGCGTGCCAACCCCCGGGACAAGTGAAGCTTTCTTT. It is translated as CSVPTPGTSEAFF.

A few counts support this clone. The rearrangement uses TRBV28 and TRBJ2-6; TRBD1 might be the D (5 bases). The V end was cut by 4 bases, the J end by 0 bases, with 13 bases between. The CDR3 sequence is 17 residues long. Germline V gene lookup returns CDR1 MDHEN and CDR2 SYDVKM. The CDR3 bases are TGTGCCAGCAGTTATACAGGCCTAAGCTCTGGGGCCAACGTCCTGACTTTC. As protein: CASSYTGLSSGANVLTF. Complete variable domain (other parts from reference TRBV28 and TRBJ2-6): DVKVTQSSRYLVKRTGEKVFLECVQDMDHENMFWYRQDPGLGLRLIYFSYDVKMKEKGDIPEGYSVSREKKERFSLILESASTNQTSMYLCASSYTGLSSGANVLTFGAGSRLTVL.

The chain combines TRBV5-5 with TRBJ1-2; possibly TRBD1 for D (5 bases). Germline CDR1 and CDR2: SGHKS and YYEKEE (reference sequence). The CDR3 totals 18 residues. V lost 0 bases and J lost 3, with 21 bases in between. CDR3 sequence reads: CASSLAGGDLAGDYGYTF. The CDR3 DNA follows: TGTGCCAGCAGCTTGGCGGGAGGGGACCTGGCCGGTGACTATGGCTACACCTTC. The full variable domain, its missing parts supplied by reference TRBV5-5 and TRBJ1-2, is DAGVTQSPTHLIKTRGQQVTLRCSPISGHKSVSWYQQVLGQGPQFIFQYYEKEERGRGNFPDRFSARQFPNYSSELNVNALLLGDSALYLCASSLAGGDLAGDYGYTFGSGTRLTVV.

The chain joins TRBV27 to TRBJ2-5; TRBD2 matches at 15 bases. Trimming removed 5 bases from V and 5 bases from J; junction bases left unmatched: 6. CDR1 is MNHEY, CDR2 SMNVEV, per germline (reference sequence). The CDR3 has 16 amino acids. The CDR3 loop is CASSPRTSGRGETQYF. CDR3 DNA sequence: TGTGCCAGCAGTCCGAGGACTAGCGGGAGGGGGGAGACCCAGTACTTC.

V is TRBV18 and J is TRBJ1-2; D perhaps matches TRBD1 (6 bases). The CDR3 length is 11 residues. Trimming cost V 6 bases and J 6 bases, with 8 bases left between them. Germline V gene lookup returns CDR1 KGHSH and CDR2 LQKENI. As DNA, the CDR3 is TGTGCCAGCTCGTCAGGGGATGGCTACACCTTC. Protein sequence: CASSSGDGYTF.

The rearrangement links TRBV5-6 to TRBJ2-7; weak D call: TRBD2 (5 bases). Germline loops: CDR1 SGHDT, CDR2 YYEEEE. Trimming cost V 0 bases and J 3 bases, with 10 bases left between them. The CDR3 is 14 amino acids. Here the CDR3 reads CASSLGLGGYEQYF. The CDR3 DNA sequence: TGTGCCAGCAGCTTGGGTCTCGGAGGCTACGAGCAGTACTTC.

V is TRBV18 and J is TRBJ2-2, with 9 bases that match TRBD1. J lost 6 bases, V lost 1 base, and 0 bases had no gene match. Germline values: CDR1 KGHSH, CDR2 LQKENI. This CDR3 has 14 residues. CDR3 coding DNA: TGTGCCAGCTCACCACGGACAGGGGCCGGGGAGCTGTTTTTT. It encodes CASSPRTGAGELFF.

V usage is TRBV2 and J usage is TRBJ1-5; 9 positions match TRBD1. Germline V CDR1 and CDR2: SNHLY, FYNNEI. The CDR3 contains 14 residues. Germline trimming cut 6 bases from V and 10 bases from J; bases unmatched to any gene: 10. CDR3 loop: CASRRTGVIYPQHF. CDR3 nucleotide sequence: TGTGCCAGCAGAAGGACAGGGGTAATCTATCCCCAGCATTTT.

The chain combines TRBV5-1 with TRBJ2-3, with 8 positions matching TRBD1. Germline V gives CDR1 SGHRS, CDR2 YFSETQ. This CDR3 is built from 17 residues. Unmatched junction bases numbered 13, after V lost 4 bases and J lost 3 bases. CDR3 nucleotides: TGCGCCAGCAGCCTAGCCGCTTCAGGGGGCGCGACAGATACGCAGTATTTT. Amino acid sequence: CASSLAASGGATDTQYF. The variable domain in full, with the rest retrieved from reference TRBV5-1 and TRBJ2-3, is KAGVTQTPRYLIKTRGQQVTLSCSPISGHRSVSWYQQTPGQGLQFLFEYFSETQRNKGNFPGRFSGRQFSNSRSEMNVSTLELGDSALYLCASSLAASGGATDTQYFGPGTRLTVL.

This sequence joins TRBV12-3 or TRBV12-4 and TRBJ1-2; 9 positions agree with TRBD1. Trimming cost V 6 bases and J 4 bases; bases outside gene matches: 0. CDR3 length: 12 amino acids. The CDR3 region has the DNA TGTGCCAGCAGGGGACAGGGCTATGGCTACACCTTC. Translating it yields CASRGQGYGYTF.

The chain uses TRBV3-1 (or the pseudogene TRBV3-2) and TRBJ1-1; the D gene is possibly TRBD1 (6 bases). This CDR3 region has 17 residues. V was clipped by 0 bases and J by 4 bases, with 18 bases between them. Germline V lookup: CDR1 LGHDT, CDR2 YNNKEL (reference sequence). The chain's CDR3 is CASSQDVLGGPITEAFF. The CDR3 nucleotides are TGTGCCAGCAGCCAAGATGTTTTAGGGGGACCGATCACTGAAGCTTTCTTT.

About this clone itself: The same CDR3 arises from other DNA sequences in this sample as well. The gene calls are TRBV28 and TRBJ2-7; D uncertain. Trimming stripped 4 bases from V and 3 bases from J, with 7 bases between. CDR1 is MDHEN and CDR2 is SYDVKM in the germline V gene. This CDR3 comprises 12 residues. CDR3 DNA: TGTGCCAGCAGTTCTGGTAGCTACGAGCAGTACTTC. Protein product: CASSSGSYEQYF.

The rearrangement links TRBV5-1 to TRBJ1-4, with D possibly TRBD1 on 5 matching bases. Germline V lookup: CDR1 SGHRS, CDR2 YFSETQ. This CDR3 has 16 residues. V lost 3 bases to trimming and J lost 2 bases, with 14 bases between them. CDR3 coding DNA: TGCGCCAGCAGCTCCCAGGAGGGACCGACTAATGAAAAACTGTTTTTT. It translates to CASSSQEGPTNEKLFF.

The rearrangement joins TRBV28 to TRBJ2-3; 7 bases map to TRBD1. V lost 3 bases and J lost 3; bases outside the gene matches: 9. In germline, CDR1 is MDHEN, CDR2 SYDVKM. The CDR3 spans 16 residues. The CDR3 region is CASSFPSGGPTDTQYF. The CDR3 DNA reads TGTGCCAGCAGTTTCCCGTCAGGGGGTCCAACAGATACGCAGTATTTT.

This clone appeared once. The CDR3 sequence: CAREINPFDSSYNEQFF. The CDR3, as DNA: TGTGCCAGAGAAATAAACCCTTTCGATAGCTCCTACAATGAGCAGTTCTTC. The rearrangement uses TRBV27 and TRBJ2-1, with unresolved D. V gave up 9 bases and J gave up 0 bases, with 21 bases separating them. This CDR3 spans 17 amino acids. Germline loops: CDR1 MNHEY, CDR2 SMNVEV (reference sequence).

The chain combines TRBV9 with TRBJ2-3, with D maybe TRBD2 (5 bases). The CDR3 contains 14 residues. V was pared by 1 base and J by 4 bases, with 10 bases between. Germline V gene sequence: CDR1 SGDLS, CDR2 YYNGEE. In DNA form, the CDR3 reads TGTGCCAGCAGCGTAAGGGCGGGTCCAGATACGCAGTATTTT. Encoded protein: CASSVRAGPDTQYF. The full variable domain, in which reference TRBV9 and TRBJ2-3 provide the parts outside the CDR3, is DSGVTQTPKHLITATGQRVTLRCSPRSGDLSVYWYQQSLDQGLQFLIQYYNGEERAKGNILERFSAQQFPDLHSELNLSSLELGDSALYFCASSVRAGPDTQYFGPGTRLTVL.